What follows is one TCR beta chain and its context. Using immunoSEQ multiplex PCR, the repertoire was profiled, and TCRdb retains in-frame clones only, with some absent. The sample contains fewer than 1.6 million clones, about 98.5% of which appear only once. The record originates from a study of shared clonotypes between healthy human individuals. Nashville, Tennessee was home to all donors, who were Caucasian adults. This CDR3 spans 14 amino acids. The germline gives CDR1 SGDLS, CDR2 YYNGEE. Losses at the gene ends were 4 bases for V and 6 bases for J; bases not matched to a gene: 8. Sequencing input: naive CD4+ T cells sorted from blood. Noted subset: CD45RA+ positively selected. This receptor was identified in a man in his thirties or forties in good health. The rearrangement joins TRBV9 to TRBJ2-7, with 9 bases lining up with TRBD2. CDR3 in DNA: TGTGCCAGCAGCCCCCAAGCGGGAGGTTTCGAGCAGTACTTC. Amino acid sequence: CASSPQAGGFEQYF.